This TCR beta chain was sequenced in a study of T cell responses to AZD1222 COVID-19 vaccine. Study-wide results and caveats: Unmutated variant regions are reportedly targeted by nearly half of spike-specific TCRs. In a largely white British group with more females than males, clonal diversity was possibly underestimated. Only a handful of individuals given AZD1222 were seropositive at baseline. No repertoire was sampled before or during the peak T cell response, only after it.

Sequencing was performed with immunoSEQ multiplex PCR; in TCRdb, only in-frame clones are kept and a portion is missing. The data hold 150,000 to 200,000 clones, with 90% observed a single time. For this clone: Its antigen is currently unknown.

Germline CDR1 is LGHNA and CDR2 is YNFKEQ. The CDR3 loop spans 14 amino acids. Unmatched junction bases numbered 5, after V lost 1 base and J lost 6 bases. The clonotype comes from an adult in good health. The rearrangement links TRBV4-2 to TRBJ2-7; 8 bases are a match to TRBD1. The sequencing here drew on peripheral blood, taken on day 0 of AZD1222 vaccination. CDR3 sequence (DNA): TGTGCCAGCAGCCAAGCTTCAGGGGGCTTCGAGCAGTACTTC. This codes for CASSQASGGFEQYF.